These 20 T cell receptor beta chains were sequenced from one sample in a study of cytomegalovirus exposure and HLA in healthy donors. Use of 60 Vbeta and 13 Jbeta primers characterized the PCR. The table came from immunoSEQ multiplex PCR; TCRdb's copy has only in-frame clones and leaves some out. The repertoire holds approximately 290,000 clones, with under 90% as singletons. The sequencing sample was made of PBMCs. The receptors here all came from a girl aged 2 to 10 in good health and CMV-seronegative.

This chain uses TRBV10-3 with TRBJ2-7; 11 nucleotides agree with TRBD2. The CDR3 sequence is 17 residues long. V gave up 3 bases and J gave up 0 bases; unmatched junction bases: 7. Germline V CDR1 and CDR2: ENHRY, SYGVKD. CDR3 in amino acids: CAISDAVTSGSSYEQYF. In nucleotides, the CDR3 is TGTGCCATCAGTGATGCAGTAACTAGCGGGAGCTCCTACGAGCAGTACTTC.

This chain uses TRBV12-5 with TRBJ2-7, with a weak D call TRBD1 (6 bases). Trimming left V 0 bases short and J 3 bases short, with 12 bases between. This CDR3 is 15 amino acids long. The germline CDR1 and CDR2 sequences are LGHNT and FRNRAP. This chain's CDR3 is CASGLVQGRGYEQYF. CDR3 in DNA: TGTGCTAGTGGTTTGGTACAAGGCAGGGGCTACGAGCAGTACTTC.

As for this clone: One end of the junction varies from germline; a read error may be responsible. The V and J genes are TRBV7-9 and TRBJ1-1; no firm D call. The CDR3 loop spans 13 amino acids. Germline CDR1 SEHNR, CDR2 FQNEAQ (reference sequence). The CDR3 nucleotides are TGTTCCAGCAGCCAGATATTGAACACTGAAGCTTTCTTT. Residues: CSSSQILNTEAFF.

The chain uses TRBV30 and TRBJ1-2; D unclear. CDR1 and CDR2 from the germline V gene are GTSNPN and SVGIG (reference sequence). V lost 6 bases and J lost 3, with 11 bases in between. CDR3 size: 12 residues. As DNA, the CDR3 is TGTGCCTGCCCAGGCTCCTACTATGGCTACACCTTC. Translation gives CACPGSYYGYTF.

CDR3 bases: TGTGCCAGCAAGCGGACAGTCAGATACAATGAGCAGTTCTTC. Its translation: CASKRTVRYNEQFF. The chain combines TRBV2 with TRBJ2-1; possibly TRBD1 for D (6 bases). CDR1 is SNHLY, CDR2 FYNNEI, per germline. This CDR3 is 14 amino acids long. V shed 7 bases and J shed 4 bases, with 14 bases lying between them.

The gene calls are TRBV7-2 and TRBJ2-1, with D hard to call. Germline CDR1 is SGHTA and CDR2 is FQGNSA. V dropped 5 bases and J dropped 8 bases, with 10 bases sitting between them. CDR3 length: 12 residues. This chain's CDR3 is CASSPNAYEQFF. In nucleotides, the CDR3 is TGTGCCAGCAGCCCGAATGCGTATGAGCAGTTCTTC.

Only one count was recorded for this clone. The V gene is TRBV21-1, the J gene TRBJ2-2; TRBD2 was called by the table and not checked on the DNA. TRBV21-1 is given as a pseudogene. The CDR3 is 19 amino acids. The CDR3 DNA sequence: TGTGCCAGCAGCGCCAACCCCGGGGGGGGCAGCATAAATGCCGGGGAGCTGTTTTTT. It translates to CASSANPGGGSINAGELFF.

In this sample, this clone turned up once. The chain uses TRBV27 and TRBJ1-4; maybe TRBD1 (6 bases). Germline V lookup: CDR1 MNHEY, CDR2 SMNVEV (reference sequence). The V end lost 0 bases, the J end lost 7 bases, and 12 bases lay between the germline ends. This CDR3 has 15 residues. The CDR3 DNA sequence: TGTGCCAGCAGTTTATCGAAGGGGGATCGTGAAAAACTGTTTTTT. This sequence encodes CASSLSKGDREKLFF.

The genes are TRBV28 and TRBJ1-4; the D is unclear. This CDR3 comprises 18 residues. CDR1 MDHEN and CDR2 SYDVKM come from the germline V gene. V was cut by 6 bases and J by 0 bases, with 20 bases left in between. The CDR3 DNA is TGTGCCAGCAGCACAAGGCGAGGGAGGATCGCAACTAATGAAAAACTGTTTTTT. Protein product: CASSTRRGRIATNEKLFF.

The chain recombines TRBV5-1 with TRBJ1-5, with D maybe TRBD1 (6 bases). The germline V gene has CDR1 SGHRS and CDR2 YFSETQ. This CDR3 is 13 amino acids long. The V end was cut by 5 bases, the J end by 6 bases, with 12 bases between. Here the CDR3 reads CASSLTGSQPQHF. The DNA of the CDR3 is TGCGCCAGCAGTTTGACAGGCTCTCAGCCCCAGCATTTT. Using reference TRBV5-1 and TRBJ1-5 for the parts outside the CDR3, the full variable domain is KAGVTQTPRYLIKTRGQQVTLSCSPISGHRSVSWYQQTPGQGLQFLFEYFSETQRNKGNFPGRFSGRQFSNSRSEMNVSTLELGDSALYLCASSLTGSQPQHFGDGTRLSIL.

This clone occurred a few times. Here the CDR3 reads CASSPPKGVHQETQYF. The CDR3 DNA is TGTGCCAGCAGCCCCCCGAAGGGGGTCCACCAAGAGACCCAGTACTTC. This chain links TRBV5-4 with TRBJ2-5; perhaps TRBD1 as D (6 bases). The CDR3 runs 16 residues. Germline V gives CDR1 SGHNT, CDR2 YYREEE (reference sequence). V was cut by 4 bases and J by 0 bases, with 16 bases left in between.

This clone was found a few times. No conserved phenylalanine or tryptophan is present at the end of the CDR3, so a read error is the likely explanation. The DNA is left out, because the CDR3 cannot be placed on it with certainty; the CDR3 is given as TCRdb lists it. V gene TRBV5-1 combines with J gene TRBJ2-3; the table assigns TRBD2, which was not confirmed against the DNA. The CDR3 has 10 residues if both end residues are counted. CDR1 and CDR2 from the germline V gene are SGHRS and YFSETQ. This CDR3 reads CASSPVGLAG.

V is TRBV13 and J is TRBJ2-5; a weak D match, TRBD2 (5 bases). The CDR3 loop spans 13 amino acids. Trimming shortened V by 2 bases and J by 3 bases, and 7 bases separated the two germline ends. Germline loops: CDR1 PRHDT, CDR2 FYEKMQ (reference sequence). CDR3 region: CASSLSGKETQYF. CDR3 DNA: TGTGCCAGCAGCTTATCGGGGAAAGAGACCCAGTACTTC.

Here the CDR3 reads CASSLGLAETDTQYF. DNA for the CDR3: TGTGCCAGCAGTTTGGGACTAGCGGAAACAGATACGCAGTATTTT. The J gene is TRBJ2-3, the V gene TRBV27, with 11 bases aligning to TRBD2. The germline V gene has CDR1 MNHEY and CDR2 SMNVEV (reference sequence). The V gene end was trimmed by 3 bases and the J gene end by 3 bases; junction bases not matched to a gene: 2. The CDR3 contains 15 residues.

The chain combines TRBV6-5 with TRBJ2-7, with D possibly matching TRBD2 (5 bases). The CDR3 extends over 16 amino acids. Germline CDR1 is MNHEY and CDR2 is SVGAGI. The V end lost 3 bases, the J end lost 0 bases, and 15 bases lay between the germline ends. CDR3 in DNA: TGTGCCAGCAGTTATTCCCCGACGGGAAACTCCTACGAGCAGTACTTC. This codes for CASSYSPTGNSYEQYF.

The CDR3 region is CASSGTSGSHYNEQFF. DNA of the CDR3: TGTGCCAGCAGCGGGACTAGCGGGAGCCACTACAATGAGCAGTTCTTC. The chain couples TRBV9 to TRBJ2-1; 13 nucleotides match TRBD2. Germline assignment: CDR1 SGDLS and CDR2 YYNGEE. This CDR3 is 16 amino acids long. The trim removed 3 bases at V and 3 bases at J, leaving 3 bases unmatched. The full variable domain, with the rest looked up from reference TRBV9 and TRBJ2-1, is DSGVTQTPKHLITATGQRVTLRCSPRSGDLSVYWYQQSLDQGLQFLIQYYNGEERAKGNILERFSAQQFPDLHSELNLSSLELGDSALYFCASSGTSGSHYNEQFFGPGTRLTVL.

The V and J genes are TRBV5-4 and TRBJ2-5; D is perhaps TRBD2 (6 bases). In germline, CDR1 is SGHNT, CDR2 YYREEE (reference sequence). The CDR3 runs 14 residues. Trimming shortened V by 5 bases and J by 5 bases, and 16 bases separated the two germline ends. CDR3 sequence (DNA): TGTGCCAGCAGGGCCGGAGGGGCTCGGGAGACCCAGTACTTC. Translation gives CASRAGGARETQYF. Complete variable domain (other parts from reference TRBV5-4 and TRBJ2-5): ETGVTQSPTHLIKTRGQQVTLRCSSQSGHNTVSWYQQALGQGPQFIFQYYREEENGRGNFPPRFSGLQFPNYSSELNVNALELDDSALYLCASRAGGARETQYFGPGTRLLVL.

The CDR3 is CASRSGGSSYNEQFF. As DNA, the CDR3 is TGTGCCAGCAGAAGCGGGGGTAGCTCCTACAATGAGCAGTTCTTC. The chain is built from TRBV2 and TRBJ2-1; TRBD2 agrees at 8 bases. CDR3 length equals 15 residues. The V segment lost 6 bases and the J segment 0 bases; nucleotides outside the gene matches: 4. The germline CDR1 and CDR2 sequences are SNHLY and FYNNEI.

The chain combines TRBV4-1 with TRBJ1-1, with unresolved D. V shed 0 bases and J shed 11 bases, with 10 bases lying between them. CDR1 and CDR2 from the germline V gene are MGHRA and YSYEKL. This CDR3 comprises 12 residues. The CDR3 nucleotides are TGCGCCAGCAGCCAAGATGGCATCTTGGCTTTCTTT. Residues: CASSQDGILAFF.

The chain links TRBV27 to TRBJ2-1; 9 bases are shared with TRBD2. The germline V gene encodes CDR1 MNHEY and CDR2 SMNVEV (reference sequence). This CDR3 comprises 15 residues. V shed 3 bases, J shed 5 bases, and the junction held 5 bases outside the gene matches. The CDR3 loop is CASSFAPSGNNEQFF. The CDR3 DNA sequence: TGTGCCAGCAGTTTCGCTCCTAGCGGGAACAATGAGCAGTTCTTC.